These 6 T cell receptor beta chains share one sample of origin, sequenced in a study of type 1 regulatory T cells. TCRdb used MiXCR to reprocess the reads, holding one entry per CDR3 protein. This sample has approximately 42,000 distinct CDR3 sequences; 9.5% to 15% occur once, and the top ten carry around 8%. For these receptors, no antigen is known. The sample comprised cultured non-Tr1 T cells, either the whole culture or a sorted T cell fraction (not recorded which). The receptor source for this set is a human donor in good health.

This clonotype was picked up a small number of times. The chain links TRBV2 to TRBJ2-3, with 14 bases that match TRBD2. The germline CDR1 and CDR2 sequences are SNHLY and FYNNEI. The length of the CDR3 is 15 residues. With 4 bases clipped from V and 5 bases from J, the junction kept 2 bases outside the gene matches. The CDR3: CASSGGTSGRDTQYF. The CDR3, as DNA: TGTGCCAGCAGTGGGGGGACTAGCGGGAGAGATACGCAGTATTTT.

This chain uses TRBV29-1 with TRBJ2-7; 11 positions agree with TRBD1. After removal of 5 bases from V and 2 bases from J, the junction contained 8 bases not matched to a gene. Per germline, CDR1 SQVTM and CDR2 ANQGSEA. CDR3 size: 15 residues. In DNA, the CDR3 is TGCAGCGTTCAAAGTCCGGGACAGGGGGCCTACGAGCAGTACTTC. It codes for CSVQSPGQGAYEQYF.

This clonotype was detected a few times. The CDR3 reads CASSSQRRGAGTGELFF. The CDR3 nucleotides read TGTGCCAGCAGTTCTCAGAGGAGAGGGGCTGGGACCGGGGAGCTGTTTTTT. The rearrangement joins TRBV7-2 to TRBJ2-2; D is possibly TRBD1 or TRBD2 (5 bases each). Germline loops: CDR1 SGHTA, CDR2 FQGNSA. The CDR3 sequence is 17 residues long. Trimming pared 6 bases from V and 5 bases from J, leaving 22 bases between.

This clonotype was observed many times. This chain uses TRBV28 with TRBJ1-5; 8 positions agree with TRBD1. Germline lookup yields CDR1 MDHEN and CDR2 SYDVKM. The CDR3 spans 14 residues. After removal of 3 bases from V and 9 bases from J, the junction contained 7 bases not matched to a gene. CDR3 nucleotides: TGTGCCAGCAGTTTGGACAGGGCCGAAAGGCCCCAGCATTTT. Amino acid sequence: CASSLDRAERPQHF.

The CDR3 DNA reads as TGTGCCAGCAGTTTTCGGGGCCATAGCAATCAGCCCCAGCATTTT. It translates to CASSFRGHSNQPQHF. This chain joins TRBV28 and TRBJ1-5; maybe TRBD1 (5 bases). With 3 bases removed from V and 0 bases from J, the gap between germline ends came to 9 bases. This CDR3 spans 15 amino acids. Germline CDR1 MDHEN, CDR2 SYDVKM.

A few counts support this clonotype. The J gene is TRBJ2-5, the V gene TRBV3-1; possibly TRBD2 for D (5 bases). CDR1 LGHDT and CDR2 YNNKEL come from the germline V gene (reference sequence). The CDR3 is 17 amino acids. The ends were cut back, 5 bases at V and 0 bases at J, with 19 bases in the middle. The CDR3 spells CASSEWGSGSNQETQYF. CDR3 in DNA: TGTGCCAGCAGCGAGTGGGGAAGCGGATCCAACCAAGAGACCCAGTACTTC.